One sample yielded the 10 T cell receptor beta chains listed below, sequenced in a study of blood T cells in healthy people across ages. Sample-barcoded 5' priming and a J-beta primer mix drove a second PCR of about 6 to 12 cycles. TCRdb re-called the 5' RACE reads with MiXCR, one entry per CDR3 protein. The sample lists about 1,500,000 distinct CDR3 sequences, 28% occurring once. Input material: blood. Receptor source: a woman in her 30s in good health.

The chain links TRBV29-1 to TRBJ2-1; 7 positions match TRBD1. This CDR3 spans 16 amino acids. Germline loops: CDR1 SQVTM, CDR2 ANQGSEA. V was pared by 4 bases and J by 0 bases, with 9 bases of the junction left unmatched. CDR3 in DNA: TGCAGCGTTGGCCTAACAGGGGCGAGCTCCTACAATGAGCAGTTCTTC. Its protein is CSVGLTGASSYNEQFF.

A note on this clonotype: At one boundary the junction diverges from the germline segment, which might be a read error. The gene calls are TRBV7-9 and TRBJ2-2, with 8 bases identical to TRBD2. This CDR3 contains 16 residues. Germline CDR1 SEHNR, CDR2 FQNEAQ (reference sequence). CDR3 sequence: CASSLGLAGLAGKLFF. The CDR3 bases are TGTGCCAGCAGTCTTGGGTTAGCGGGATTGGCCGGGAAGCTGTTTTTT.

The table lists this clonotype with many counts. V usage is TRBV12-3 or TRBV12-4 and J usage is TRBJ2-4, with TRBD2 as a possible D gene (5 bases). This CDR3 has 15 residues. Trimming took off 6 bases at V and 2 bases at J, with 14 bases between the two ends. CDR3: CASRDHSATKNIQYF. CDR3 nucleotide sequence: TGTGCCAGCAGAGATCATAGCGCTACCAAAAACATTCAGTACTTC.

The V call is TRBV7-2, the J call TRBJ2-5, with 13 positions matching TRBD2. The CDR3 sequence is 15 residues long. The germline V gene has CDR1 SGHTA and CDR2 FQGNSA. The V gene end was trimmed by 6 bases and the J gene end by 11 bases; junction bases not matched to a gene: 12. The CDR3 loop is CASSPGTSGIYEQYF. The CDR3 region has the DNA TGTGCCAGCAGTCCGGGGACTAGCGGGATTTATGAGCAGTACTTC.

This clonotype was counted many times. This chain connects TRBV20-1 to TRBJ2-7, with 9 bases lining up with TRBD1. Germline loops: CDR1 DFQATT, CDR2 SNEGSKA (reference sequence). V lost 0 bases and J lost 7; bases outside the gene matches: 7. CDR3 size: 14 residues. The CDR3 sequence: CSARDIQGAREQYF. The CDR3 region has the DNA TGCAGTGCTAGAGATATACAGGGGGCGAGGGAGCAGTACTTC.

In the case of this clonotype: One junction end does not reproduce the germline sequence, and a read error may be involved. The chain joins TRBV5-1 to TRBJ1-2; 7 positions match TRBD1. CDR1 SGHRS and CDR2 YFSETQ come from the germline V gene. The CDR3 has 13 residues. CDR3 sequence reads: CTSSQDRAYGYTF. The DNA of the CDR3 is TGCACCAGCAGCCAAGACAGGGCGTACGGCTACACCTTC.

The V and J genes are TRBV20-1 and TRBJ2-7; 7 bases map to TRBD1. The CDR3 totals 14 residues. Germline trimming cut 3 bases from V and 2 bases from J; bases unmatched to any gene: 7. From germline, CDR1 is DFQATT and CDR2 SNEGSKA (reference sequence). CDR3: CSASARDRPYEQYF. In DNA, the CDR3 is TGCAGTGCTAGTGCCCGGGACAGACCCTACGAGCAGTACTTC.

V gene TRBV4-1 combines with J gene TRBJ1-1, with D hard to call. The V gene's germline CDR1 is MGHRA and CDR2 YSYEKL. V lost 7 bases, J lost 3 bases, and 18 bases lay in between. This CDR3 comprises 15 residues. CDR3 region: CASTHNAGSDTEAFF. Written as DNA, the CDR3 is TGCGCCAGCACCCACAACGCGGGTTCGGACACTGAAGCTTTCTTT.

This clonotype occurred a few times. The chain recombines TRBV12-3 or TRBV12-4 with TRBJ2-1; 7 bases map to TRBD2. The CDR3 extends over 14 amino acids. Trimming at V came to 3 bases and at J to 8 bases, leaving 7 bases not matched to a gene. For the CDR3, the DNA is TGTGCCAGCAGTTTTGCGGGGGATGTATATGAGCAGTTCTTC. It specifies CASSFAGDVYEQFF.

This chain joins TRBV12-3 or TRBV12-4 and TRBJ2-3; TRBD2 matches 8 bases. Trimming at V came to 10 bases and at J to 1 base, leaving 7 bases not matched to a gene. This CDR3 has 14 amino acids. CDR3 region: CATSTSVGTDTQYF. As DNA, the CDR3 is TGTGCCACCTCGACTAGCGTGGGCACAGATACGCAGTATTTT.